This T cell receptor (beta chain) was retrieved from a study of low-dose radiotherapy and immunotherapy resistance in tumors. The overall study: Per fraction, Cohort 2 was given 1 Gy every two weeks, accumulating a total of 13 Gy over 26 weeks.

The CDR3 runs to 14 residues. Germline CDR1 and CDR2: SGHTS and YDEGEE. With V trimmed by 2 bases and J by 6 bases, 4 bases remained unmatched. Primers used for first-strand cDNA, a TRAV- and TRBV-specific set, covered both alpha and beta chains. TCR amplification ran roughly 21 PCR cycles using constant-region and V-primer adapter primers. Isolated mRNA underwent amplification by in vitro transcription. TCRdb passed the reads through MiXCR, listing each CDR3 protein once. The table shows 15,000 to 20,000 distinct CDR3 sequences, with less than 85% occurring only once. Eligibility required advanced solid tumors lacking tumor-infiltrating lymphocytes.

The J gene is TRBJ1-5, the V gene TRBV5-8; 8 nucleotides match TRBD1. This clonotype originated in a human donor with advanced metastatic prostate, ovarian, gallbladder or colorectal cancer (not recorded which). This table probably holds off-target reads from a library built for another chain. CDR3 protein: CASSFRQGSQPQHF. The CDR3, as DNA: TGTGCCAGCAGCTTTCGACAGGGGAGTCAGCCCCAGCATTTT.